The rows below give T cell receptor beta chains drawn from one sample of a study of Ad26.COV2.S vaccination and SARS-CoV-2 variants. TCRdb keeps only in-frame clones here, not all; method: immunoSEQ multiplex PCR. The sample comprises about 350,000 clones, about 87% of which are singletons, and around 6.6% rests with the top ten. The sample in question was peripheral blood, obtained in a trial of Ad26.COV2.S vaccine versus placebo. The receptor source for this set is a person between 18 and 59 years old who received the Ad26.COV2.S COVID-19 vaccine or a placebo. Both conserved end residues are part of each CDR3. Fields, in order: D gene, V gene, clone size, J gene, CDR3 protein, CDR3 DNA. The D gene is left open where the match is weak. Size tells how often a clone was seen (once, few, many) or the class of an expanded clone, and some rows leave it out.

NA,TRBV19,NA,TRBJ1-5,CASTPAARGWSNQPQHF,TGTGCCAGTACCCCGGCGGCCCGGGGTTGGAGCAATCAGCCCCAGCATTTT
TRBD1,TRBV4-3,once,TRBJ1-2,CASSQQTGGSGYGYTF,TGCGCCAGCAGCCAACAAACAGGGGGCTCTGGCTATGGCTACACCTTC
NA,TRBV10-2,NA,TRBJ1-1,CASSESPPFGMNTEAFF,TGCGCCAGCAGTGAGTCCCCCCCCTTCGGGATGAACACTGAAGCTTTCTTT
NA,TRBV6-5,NA,TRBJ1-2,CASTLGRGYGYTF,TGTGCCAGCACTCTGGGACGAGGCTATGGCTACACCTTC
NA,TRBV7-9,NA,TRBJ1-2,CASSLSLAKANYGYTF,TGTGCCAGCAGCTTAAGTCTCGCCAAGGCTAACTATGGCTACACCTTC
NA,TRBV25-1,NA,TRBJ2-7,CASSRQAGYEQYF,TGTGCCAGCAGTCGACAGGCCGGCTACGAGCAGTACTTC
NA,TRBV5-1,NA,TRBJ1-3,CASSLAGSSSGNTIYF,TGCGCCAGCAGCTTGGCAGGTTCCAGCTCTGGAAACACCATATATTTT
NA,TRBV5-6,once,TRBJ2-7,CASRLDSPTYEQYF,TGTGCCAGCAGGTTGGACAGCCCTACCTACGAGCAGTACTTC
NA,TRBV19,NA,TRBJ1-1,CASSTTKQGRIGEAFF,TGTGCCAGTAGTACAACGAAACAGGGAAGGATTGGTGAAGCTTTCTTT
NA,TRBV6-2/TRBV6-3,NA,TRBJ2-3,CASSKLTDTQYF,TGTGCCAGCAGTAAACTCACAGATACGCAGTATTTT
NA,TRBV7-2,NA,TRBJ2-1,CASSLPGHPPNEQFF,TGTGCCAGCAGCTTGCCGGGACATCCTCCGAATGAGCAGTTCTTC
TRBD2,TRBV7-2,NA,TRBJ2-7,CASSFGREGLSGSYEQYF,TGTGCCAGCAGCTTTGGGCGGGAGGGCCTTTCGGGGTCCTACGAGCAGTACTTC
NA,TRBV30,NA,TRBJ2-7,CAWNAGRSSYEQYF,TGTGCCTGGAATGCGGGAAGGAGCTCCTACGAGCAGTACTTC
TRBD1,TRBV7-2,NA,TRBJ2-1,CASSPRQGAYNEQFF,TGTGCCAGCAGCCCCCGACAGGGGGCCTACAATGAGCAGTTCTTC
NA,TRBV29-1,NA,TRBJ1-3,CSVEETVTGNTIYF,TGCAGCGTTGAAGAGACAGTCACTGGAAACACCATATATTTT
NA,TRBV25-1,NA,TRBJ2-6,CASNHGSGANVLTF,TGTGCCAGCAATCACGGCTCCGGGGCCAACGTCCTGACTTTC
NA,TRBV2,few,TRBJ1-2,CASSSDANYGYTF,TGTGCCAGCAGTTCCGACGCCAACTATGGCTACACCTTC
NA,TRBV5-5,NA,TRBJ1-1,CASSLPLNTEAFF,TGTGCCAGCAGCTTGCCTCTGAACACTGAAGCTTTCTTT
NA,TRBV7-2,NA,TRBJ1-2,CASSLGEHYGYTF,TGTGCCAGCAGCTTGGGAGAGCACTATGGCTACACCTTC
TRBD1,TRBV5-4,once,TRBJ2-5,CASSDGAQGKETQYF,TGTGCCAGCAGCGACGGTGCACAGGGGAAAGAGACCCAGTACTTC
TRBD1,TRBV11-2,NA,TRBJ2-7,CASSRLRGTGFEQYF,TGTGCCAGCAGCCGTCTGCGGGGGACAGGGTTCGAGCAGTACTTC
NA,TRBV27,NA,TRBJ2-2,CASSLLTVNTGELFF,TGTGCCAGCAGTTTATTGACGGTGAACACCGGGGAGCTGTTTTTT
TRBD2,TRBV2,NA,TRBJ2-1,CASGTSGYNEQFF,TGTGCCAGCGGTACTAGCGGTTACAATGAGCAGTTCTTC
NA,TRBV30,once,TRBJ2-3,CAWTQGLGPSTDTQYF,TGTGCCTGGACGCAGGGTTTAGGCCCTAGCACAGATACGCAGTATTTT
NA,TRBV5-4,NA,TRBJ1-6,CASSGQSDSPLHF,TGTGCCAGCAGCGGACAATCGGACTCACCCCTCCACTTT
TRBD2,TRBV11-1,NA,TRBJ2-3,CASSRAGGITDTQYF,TGTGCCAGCAGCCGAGCGGGGGGGATAACAGATACGCAGTATTTT
TRBD1,TRBV5-5,NA,TRBJ2-7,CASSQQGVIYEQYF,TGTGCCAGCAGCCAACAGGGGGTGATCTACGAGCAGTACTTC
NA,TRBV27,once,TRBJ2-7,CASSLSRGSYEQYF,TGTGCCAGCAGTTTATCGAGGGGTTCCTACGAGCAGTACTTC
NA,TRBV5-4,NA,TRBJ2-3,CASSKDVDTQYF,TGTGCCAGCAGCAAGGACGTAGATACGCAGTATTTT
NA,TRBV5-1,NA,TRBJ1-1,CASSLGGGGNTEAFF,TGCGCCAGCAGCTTGGGGGGCGGAGGGAACACTGAAGCTTTCTTT
NA,TRBV25-1,NA,TRBJ1-1,CASSEVHNLNTEAFF,TGTGCCAGCAGTGAAGTTCACAACCTGAACACTGAAGCTTTCTTT
NA,TRBV9,NA,TRBJ1-1,CASSSFPGASTEAFF,TGTGCCAGCAGCTCTTTCCCAGGGGCGAGCACTGAAGCTTTCTTT
NA,TRBV7-8,NA,TRBJ1-2,CASSLSPASDGYTF,TGTGCCAGCAGCTTATCTCCAGCGTCGGATGGCTACACCTTC
TRBD2,TRBV7-2,NA,TRBJ2-3,CASSSRLAGPTDTQYF,TGTGCCAGCAGCTCCCGACTAGCGGGCCCCACAGATACGCAGTATTTT
TRBD2,TRBV5-4,NA,TRBJ2-1,CASSLLAGVSYNEQFF,TGTGCCAGCAGCTTGCTAGCGGGAGTATCCTACAATGAGCAGTTCTTC
TRBD1,TRBV6-5,NA,TRBJ1-1,CASSLTGTGETFF,TGTGCCAGCAGTTTAACCGGGACAGGGGAGACTTTCTTT
NA,TRBV29-1,NA,TRBJ2-7,CSVAGADYEQYF,TGCAGCGTTGCAGGGGCGGACTACGAGCAGTACTTC
TRBD1,TRBV18,NA,TRBJ1-3,CASSPGQAGGNTIYF,TGTGCCAGCTCACCGGGACAGGCCGGAGGAAACACCATATATTTT